These T cell receptor beta chains were read from a single sample in a study of T cells in Graves' hyperthyroidism and ophthalmopathy. TCRdb redid the calling of the multiplex PCR reads with MiXCR, one entry per CDR3 protein. The sample records approximately 400,000 distinct CDR3 sequences, 15% to 19% being singletons. Input material: blood. All receptors derive from a young woman with Graves' hyperthyroidism that later progressed to Graves' ophthalmopathy. CDR3s include the opening cysteine and the closing phenylalanine or tryptophan. Fields, in order: V gene, J gene, clone size, D gene, CDR3 protein, CDR3 DNA. D genes are given only for firm matches. Part of the rows lack a size; the others show once, few, many or a class for expanded clones.

V gene: TRBV5-1
J gene: TRBJ1-4
clone size: few
D gene: -
CDR3 protein: CASSAGAGGGGEKLFF
CDR3 DNA: TGCGCCAGCAGCGCGGGTGCTGGAGGGGGAGGAGAAAAACTGTTTTTT

V gene: TRBV27
J gene: TRBJ2-3
clone size: many
D gene: TRBD2
CDR3 protein: CASSLAGDTDTQYF
CDR3 DNA: TGTGCCAGCAGCCTAGCGGGGGACACAGATACGCAGTATTTT

V gene: TRBV20-1
J gene: TRBJ2-5
clone size: few
D gene: -
CDR3 protein: CSANPPGVTQYF
CDR3 DNA: TGCAGTGCTAACCCGCCGGGCGTGACCCAGTACTTC

V gene: TRBV11-2
J gene: TRBJ2-7
clone size: -
D gene: -
CDR3 protein: CASTSGDGGYVVQYF
CDR3 DNA: TGTGCCAGCACCTCCGGAGACGGGGGCTATGTCGTGCAGTACTTC

V gene: TRBV2
J gene: TRBJ2-3
clone size: many
D gene: TRBD2
CDR3 protein: CASSELGLAGSYTDTQYF
CDR3 DNA: TGTGCCAGCAGTGAACTCGGGTTAGCGGGGTCCTACACAGATACGCAGTATTTT

V gene: TRBV20-1
J gene: TRBJ1-2
clone size: many
D gene: -
CDR3 protein: CSASRGGLGYGYTF
CDR3 DNA: TGCAGTGCTAGTCGTGGGGGACTCGGCTATGGCTACACCTTC

V gene: TRBV4-1
J gene: TRBJ2-1
clone size: many
D gene: TRBD2
CDR3 protein: CASSQLPRALVAGGHNEQFF
CDR3 DNA: TGCGCCAGCAGCCAGCTCCCTCGGGCCCTTGTAGCGGGAGGCCACAATGAGCAGTTCTTC

V gene: TRBV6-1
J gene: TRBJ2-3
clone size: few
D gene: TRBD1
CDR3 protein: CASSRFRDRVEDTQYF
CDR3 DNA: TGTGCCAGCAGTCGATTCCGGGACAGGGTGGAAGATACGCAGTATTTT

V gene: TRBV20-1
J gene: TRBJ2-1
clone size: -
D gene: -
CDR3 protein: CSASGSHDNEQFF
CDR3 DNA: TGCAGTGCTAGCGGGAGTCACGACAATGAGCAGTTCTTC

V gene: TRBV10-2
J gene: TRBJ1-5
clone size: few
D gene: -
CDR3 protein: CASSVAQLGQPQHF
CDR3 DNA: TGCGCCAGCAGTGTGGCCCAACTGGGGCAGCCCCAGCATTTT

V gene: TRBV28
J gene: TRBJ2-3
clone size: -
D gene: -
CDR3 protein: CANSLSDSTDTQYF
CDR3 DNA: TGTGCCAACAGTTTATCGGACAGCACAGATACGCAGTATTTT

V gene: TRBV28
J gene: TRBJ2-7
clone size: many
D gene: TRBD2
CDR3 protein: CASRPRGLAGSYEQYF
CDR3 DNA: TGTGCCAGCAGACCTCGGGGACTAGCGGGATCCTACGAGCAGTACTTC

V gene: TRBV29-1
J gene: TRBJ2-1
clone size: few
D gene: -
CDR3 protein: CSVAGIYEQFF
CDR3 DNA: TGCAGCGTTGCAGGGATATATGAGCAGTTCTTC

V gene: TRBV10-3
J gene: TRBJ2-7
clone size: -
D gene: -
CDR3 protein: CASRGAGGYEQYF
CDR3 DNA: TGTGCCTCCAGGGGGGCAGGCGGCTACGAGCAGTACTTC

V gene: TRBV3-1
J gene: TRBJ1-6
clone size: -
D gene: -
CDR3 protein: CASSQVRVNSPLHF
CDR3 DNA: TGTGCCAGCAGCCAAGTAAGGGTGAATTCACCCCTCCACTTT

V gene: TRBV20-1
J gene: TRBJ1-1
clone size: many
D gene: TRBD1
CDR3 protein: CSASLRRGTGYRNTEAFF
CDR3 DNA: TGCAGTGCTAGCCTCCGTCGTGGGACAGGGTATCGGAACACTGAAGCTTTCTTT

V gene: TRBV6-2/TRBV6-3
J gene: TRBJ2-4
clone size: few
D gene: -
CDR3 protein: CASGVGKNIQYF
CDR3 DNA: TGTGCCAGCGGGGTGGGCAAAAACATTCAGTACTTC

V gene: TRBV28
J gene: TRBJ1-5
clone size: many
D gene: TRBD1
CDR3 protein: CASSAGQDLLGNQPQHF
CDR3 DNA: TGTGCCAGCAGTGCAGGACAGGATCTGTTAGGCAATCAGCCCCAGCATTTT

V gene: TRBV18
J gene: TRBJ1-1
clone size: -
D gene: -
CDR3 protein: CASSPQSGANTEAFF
CDR3 DNA: TGTGCCAGCTCACCACAATCAGGGGCGAACACTGAAGCTTTCTTT

V gene: TRBV6-1
J gene: TRBJ2-3
clone size: many
D gene: TRBD2
CDR3 protein: CASSERWTSGPRDTQYF
CDR3 DNA: TGTGCCAGCAGTGAACGTTGGACTAGCGGGCCCCGAGATACGCAGTATTTT

V gene: TRBV19
J gene: TRBJ2-7
clone size: few
D gene: -
CDR3 protein: CASSIGTAYEQYF
CDR3 DNA: TGTGCCAGTAGTATAGGGACAGCCTACGAGCAGTACTTC

V gene: TRBV3-1
J gene: TRBJ2-2
clone size: -
D gene: -
CDR3 protein: CASSQTDLTGELFF
CDR3 DNA: TGTGCCAGCAGCCAAACAGACCTCACCGGGGAGCTGTTTTTT

V gene: TRBV6-6
J gene: TRBJ1-1
clone size: -
D gene: -
CDR3 protein: CASSYQGFVNTEAFF
CDR3 DNA: TGTGCCAGCAGTTACCAGGGGTTTGTGAACACTGAAGCTTTCTTT

V gene: TRBV28
J gene: TRBJ2-5
clone size: many
D gene: -
CDR3 protein: CASSSLGTWLEYF
CDR3 DNA: TGTGCCAGCAGTTCCCTCGGGACATGGTTAGAGTACTTC

V gene: TRBV3-1
J gene: TRBJ2-6
clone size: few
D gene: -
CDR3 protein: CASSLDNSGANVLTF
CDR3 DNA: TGTGCCAGCAGCCTGGACAACTCTGGGGCCAACGTCCTGACTTTC

V gene: TRBV9
J gene: TRBJ1-5
clone size: -
D gene: -
CDR3 protein: CASSVAGGSNQPQHF
CDR3 DNA: TGTGCCAGCAGCGTAGCGGGGGGGTCCAATCAGCCCCAGCATTTT

V gene: TRBV28
J gene: TRBJ2-5
clone size: many
D gene: TRBD1
CDR3 protein: CASSYITGTGGGETQYF
CDR3 DNA: TGTGCCAGCAGTTATATTACCGGGACAGGGGGCGGCGAGACCCAGTACTTC

V gene: TRBV15
J gene: TRBJ2-1
clone size: many
D gene: -
CDR3 protein: CATSNRLPNYNEQFF
CDR3 DNA: TGTGCCACCAGCAACCGACTACCGAACTACAATGAGCAGTTCTTC

V gene: TRBV12-5
J gene: TRBJ2-1
clone size: -
D gene: TRBD2
CDR3 protein: CASGFHRTSGSGGRNEQFF
CDR3 DNA: TGTGCTAGTGGTTTCCACCGGACTAGCGGGTCCGGGGGTCGCAATGAGCAGTTCTTC

V gene: TRBV27
J gene: TRBJ2-1
clone size: many
D gene: TRBD1
CDR3 protein: CASRSGQGGTDEQFF
CDR3 DNA: TGTGCCAGCCGGTCGGGACAGGGGGGAACCGATGAGCAGTTCTTC

V gene: TRBV3-1
J gene: TRBJ2-3
clone size: many
D gene: TRBD2
CDR3 protein: CASSQVSGRTVETDTQYF
CDR3 DNA: TGTGCCAGCAGCCAAGTTAGCGGGAGAACGGTTGAGACAGATACGCAGTATTTT

V gene: TRBV4-3
J gene: TRBJ2-7
clone size: few
D gene: -
CDR3 protein: CASSERVLDEQYF
CDR3 DNA: TGCGCCAGCAGCGAGAGGGTCCTGGACGAGCAGTACTTC

V gene: TRBV24-1
J gene: TRBJ2-3
clone size: many
D gene: TRBD2
CDR3 protein: CATSGATTGGSTDTQYF
CDR3 DNA: TGTGCCACCAGTGGCGCGACAACCGGGGGGAGCACAGATACGCAGTATTTT

V gene: TRBV5-1
J gene: TRBJ2-7
clone size: many
D gene: TRBD2
CDR3 protein: CASSLTSSGPSYEQYF
CDR3 DNA: TGCGCCAGCAGCTTAACTTCTAGCGGGCCTTCCTACGAGCAGTACTTC

V gene: TRBV6-1
J gene: TRBJ2-7
clone size: many
D gene: -
CDR3 protein: CASSPPGRAYEQYF
CDR3 DNA: TGTGCCAGCAGCCCTCCGGGACGGGCCTACGAGCAGTACTTC

V gene: TRBV18
J gene: TRBJ2-3
clone size: -
D gene: TRBD2
CDR3 protein: CASSPLATSGSPDTQYF
CDR3 DNA: TGTGCCAGCTCACCCCTAGCGACTAGCGGGAGTCCCGATACGCAGTATTTT

V gene: TRBV5-1
J gene: TRBJ2-3
clone size: many
D gene: TRBD2
CDR3 protein: CASTTGGTRDTDTQYF
CDR3 DNA: TGCGCCAGTACCACCGGGGGGACTAGAGACACAGATACGCAGTATTTT

V gene: TRBV15
J gene: TRBJ2-7
clone size: many
D gene: -
CDR3 protein: CATSRAPGEQYF
CDR3 DNA: TGTGCCACCAGCAGAGCGCCGGGGGAGCAGTACTTC

V gene: TRBV5-5
J gene: TRBJ1-6
clone size: few
D gene: -
CDR3 protein: CASSLPSYRDNSPLHF
CDR3 DNA: TGTGCCAGCAGCTTGCCCTCGTACAGGGATAATTCACCCCTCCACTTT

V gene: TRBV20-1
J gene: TRBJ2-7
clone size: many
D gene: TRBD2
CDR3 protein: CSARSGSSYEQYF
CDR3 DNA: TGCAGTGCTCGTAGCGGGAGCTCCTACGAGCAGTACTTC

V gene: TRBV7-6
J gene: TRBJ2-1
clone size: few
D gene: -
CDR3 protein: CASSLGDGYSYNEQFF
CDR3 DNA: TGTGCCAGCAGCTTAGGTGACGGCTACTCCTACAATGAGCAGTTCTTC

V gene: TRBV28
J gene: TRBJ2-2
clone size: many
D gene: -
CDR3 protein: CASSLAGELFF
CDR3 DNA: TGTGCCAGCAGCCTCGCCGGGGAGCTGTTTTTT

V gene: TRBV29-1
J gene: TRBJ2-3
clone size: many
D gene: -
CDR3 protein: CSVTGGGSTDTQYF
CDR3 DNA: TGCAGCGTGACAGGCGGTGGGTCGACAGATACGCAGTATTTT

V gene: TRBV6-5
J gene: TRBJ2-2
clone size: -
D gene: TRBD1
CDR3 protein: CASSYSTGAGTGELFF
CDR3 DNA: TGTGCCAGCAGTTACTCGACAGGGGCCGGCACCGGGGAGCTGTTTTTT

V gene: TRBV6-2/TRBV6-3
J gene: TRBJ2-1
clone size: many
D gene: -
CDR3 protein: CASRSGSLPGEQFF
CDR3 DNA: TGTGCCAGTCGCTCCGGGTCCCTCCCCGGGGAGCAGTTCTTC

V gene: TRBV28
J gene: TRBJ1-5
clone size: many
D gene: TRBD1
CDR3 protein: CASSLFAGTEHDSNQPQHF
CDR3 DNA: TGTGCCAGCAGTCTATTCGCCGGGACAGAACATGATAGCAATCAGCCCCAGCATTTT

V gene: TRBV7-9
J gene: TRBJ2-5
clone size: few
D gene: TRBD2
CDR3 protein: CASSWLLAGEGLETQYF
CDR3 DNA: TGTGCCAGCAGCTGGCTACTAGCGGGAGAGGGTTTGGAGACCCAGTACTTC

V gene: TRBV5-6
J gene: TRBJ2-3
clone size: -
D gene: -
CDR3 protein: CASSFSGRTDTQYF
CDR3 DNA: TGTGCCAGCAGCTTTAGCGGTCGCACAGATACGCAGTATTTT

V gene: TRBV28
J gene: TRBJ2-7
clone size: many
D gene: -
CDR3 protein: CASSFGERSYEQYF
CDR3 DNA: TGTGCCAGCAGTTTTGGCGAGCGGAGCTACGAGCAGTACTTC

V gene: TRBV6-1
J gene: TRBJ2-1
clone size: -
D gene: -
CDR3 protein: CASSPQGGVNEQFF
CDR3 DNA: TGTGCCAGCAGTCCCCAGGGGGGAGTCAATGAGCAGTTCTTC

V gene: TRBV16
J gene: TRBJ1-6
clone size: few
D gene: -
CDR3 protein: CASSPLTGADSPLHF
CDR3 DNA: TGTGCCAGCAGCCCACTCACGGGGGCTGATTCACCCCTCCACTTT

V gene: TRBV28
J gene: TRBJ2-2
clone size: many
D gene: -
CDR3 protein: CATQGGNTGELFF
CDR3 DNA: TGTGCCACTCAGGGCGGGAACACCGGGGAGCTGTTTTTT

V gene: TRBV20-1
J gene: TRBJ1-2
clone size: -
D gene: -
CDR3 protein: CSAAIRAGYTF
CDR3 DNA: TGCAGTGCGGCGATCCGGGCCGGCTACACCTTC

V gene: TRBV15
J gene: TRBJ2-7
clone size: few
D gene: -
CDR3 protein: CATSRGDISYEQYF
CDR3 DNA: TGTGCCACCAGCAGGGGGGACATTTCCTACGAGCAGTACTTC

V gene: TRBV18
J gene: TRBJ1-6
clone size: -
D gene: -
CDR3 protein: CASSPPTPSPLHF
CDR3 DNA: TGTGCCAGCTCACCACCTACCCCCTCACCCCTCCACTTT

V gene: TRBV9
J gene: TRBJ2-3
clone size: once
D gene: TRBD2
CDR3 protein: CASSRTSVHTDTQYF
CDR3 DNA: TGTGCCAGCAGCCGGACTAGCGTTCACACAGATACGCAGTATTTT

V gene: TRBV18
J gene: TRBJ1-1
clone size: many
D gene: -
CDR3 protein: CASSRTQQGGNTEAFF
CDR3 DNA: TGTGCCAGCTCACGAACACAACAGGGTGGGAACACTGAAGCTTTCTTT

V gene: TRBV10-1
J gene: TRBJ1-2
clone size: -
D gene: -
CDR3 protein: CASSELPYTRIFSYGYTF
CDR3 DNA: TGCGCCAGCAGTGAGTTACCTTATACACGAATTTTTTCTTATGGCTACACCTTC

V gene: TRBV19
J gene: TRBJ2-7
clone size: -
D gene: -
CDR3 protein: CASSTHRARSYEQYF
CDR3 DNA: TGTGCCAGTAGTACGCACAGGGCTCGATCCTACGAGCAGTACTTC